This section outlines one T cell receptor beta chain sequence together with its context. It lacks a known antigen. Nothing much larger sits one base from this clone, and base qualities are not available. The CDR3 measures 13 amino acids from cysteine to phenylalanine. CDR3 DNA only is kept here, 39 bases in frame from base 1. Deletion took 3 bases off V and 11 bases off J, with a span of 16 bases between the germline ends. CDR1 SNHLY and CDR2 FYNNEI are derived from the germline V gene. For the CD8 naive samples, CD45RO-negative cells were positively selected for CCR7, yielding a CD45RA+CCR7+ population from which TemRA cells were excluded. The donors were healthy, HIV-negative adults who had no recently reported acute infections or vaccinations. All donors were Caucasian adults living in Nashville, Tennessee, USA. Blood was collected by leukapheresis, and PBMCs were isolated by Ficoll-Histopaque density gradient centrifugation and then cryopreserved in liquid nitrogen vapor phase. Analytical flow cytometry was used to check the purity and quantity of every magnetically sorted T cell population. Genomic DNA was isolated from each sorted fraction and quantified by UV absorbance on a Nanodrop 2000c.

TCR CDR3 regions were amplified from genomic DNA by multiplex PCR using the deep immunoSEQ assay. For each cell subset, the extracted genomic DNA was distributed evenly across all wells of several immunoSEQ 96-well plates, and each plate served as one replicate. For sorted subsets, roughly 200 ng of genomic DNA, equivalent to around 30,000 T cell genomes, went into each replicate PCR. The purified libraries were quantified using a Qubit 3.0 fluorometer, sized with a Bioanalyzer 2100, and then quantified again using the KAPA Library Quantification kit. A separate single-read 150-cycle Illumina NextSeq 550 flow cell was used to sequence each immunoSEQ 96-well plate. The original methods were these. Because the immunoSEQ output held only junctional sequences and lacked quality scores, the filtering could not match the filtering applied to full-length reads. Sequences were annotated with PyIR, a Python wrapper for IgBLAST v1.9, and V/J genes and CDR3 were assigned using IMGT germline references. Any read was removed if the V/J assignment was weak (E-value above 1e-6), the CDR3 was missing, or the read contained stop codons, out-of-frame junctions, or ambiguous translated residues. V3J clonotypes were defined by identical inferred V gene, J gene, and CDR3 amino acid sequence. Percentage overlap between repertoires was calculated by dividing the number of shared unique clonotypes by the size of the smaller repertoire. Repertoire richness was assessed with RTK rarefaction, the Chao1 estimator, and Recon v2.1 estimates of unobserved clonotypes. Generation probabilities for all TCRbeta clonotypes obtained by the gDNA method from a handful of donors were computed using OLGA. The table was pulled from immuneACCESS by TCRdb, which kept in-frame rearrangements only. Such tables lose some clones; where checked, under half of the loss comes from unresolved V genes, and the rest has no known cause. V, J and clone size are taken as reported in that table, and D and trimming were inferred from the DNA itself. This sample has about 2.1 million clones in its table, and more than 85% of those were observed once. About 1.5% of the sample lies in the top ten.

The entry originates in a study of shared clonotypes between healthy human individuals (dated by TCRdb to the early 2020s). In the study overall: A couple of women and a few men aged 18 to 49 years were included in the cohort. Blood TCR repertoires of a handful of healthy adults were deeply sequenced to estimate repertoire size and the extent of clonotype sharing between individuals. For each donor, CD4 naive and CD4 memory were each run on three plates, CD8 naive on two plates, and CD8 memory on one plate. Per donor, leukapheresis produced somewhere between about 0.94 and 9 billion PBMCs. To increase sequencing depth and limit assay-specific biases, different laboratories used diverse techniques to prepare libraries and sequence TCR repertoires.

The paper as a whole reports these results and caveats: About 5% of naive CD4, 3.5% of naive CD8, approximately 2% of memory CD4, and roughly 0.4% of memory CD8 clonotypes were shared across several donors. Naive subsets generally had larger estimated clonotype richness than memory subsets. Higher generation probabilities were observed for clonotypes shared by all four sorted-subset donors than for non-shared clonotypes. Sampling was restricted to blood, and TCR repertoires in tissue are likely to differ from TCR repertoires in blood. Because the study included a small number of donors, the genetic and exposure-history diversity represented was limited. Rarefaction of sorted-subset datasets indicated incomplete sequencing despite the large sequencing depth. Based on pairwise subsampling, the degree of clonotype sharing among donors was expected to be affected by sequencing depth.

The clonotype was recovered from a man younger than 30 in good health. Some clones in this sample may be carry-over from other donors' samples. Sequencing was carried out using naive CD8+ T cells from PBMCs. The sample's cell subset or site label, in plain terms: CD45RA+CCR7+. This sequence uses TRBV2 and TRBJ1-1; a weak D assignment points to TRBD1 (6 bases agree). The DNA sequence follows: TGTGCCAGCAGTGAGCCGGGGGGGCTAGGCGCTTTCTTT. It codes for CASSEPGGLGAFF.